These 18 T cell receptor beta chains originate from one sample sequenced in a study of T cells in severe cutaneous drug reactions. The donors had carbamazepine-induced Stevens-Johnson syndrome or toxic epidermal necrolysis. Libraries were made by iRepertoire multiplex PCR with TCR subtype-specific primers for bulk and single-cell sequencing. Using the multiplex PCR reads, TCRdb records one entry per CDR3 protein without DNA. Its listing shows 8,000 to 8,500 distinct CDR3 sequences. The material sequenced was cells from a skin blister. The receptors shown here come from a human donor with a severe cutaneous adverse drug reaction.

According to its frequency, this clonotype is medium-sized. The V call is TRBV9, the J call TRBJ2-1; TCRdb names TRBD2, which stays unverified in the absence of DNA. CDR1 and CDR2 (germline): SGDLS, YYNGEE. The CDR3 consists of 14 residues. The CDR3 protein is CASTGSGSINEQFF.

The chain couples TRBV29-1 to TRBJ2-7; checking the TCRdb D call of TRBD1 is not possible without DNA. Germline V gene data show CDR1 as SQVTM and CDR2 as ANQGSEA. The CDR3 extends over 12 amino acids. CDR3 sequence: CSVVAPTYEQYF.

The chain joins TRBV11-1 to TRBJ1-2. The CDR3 extends over 13 amino acids. Germline CDR1 reads SGHAT; CDR2 reads FQDESV (reference sequence). This CDR3 is CASSLASGYGYTF.

The CDR3 reads CASSSRKDLNTEAFF. The chain couples TRBV5-4 to TRBJ1-1. The CDR3 runs 15 residues. Germline-derived CDR1 and CDR2 are SGHNT and YYREEE (reference sequence).

The chain recombines TRBV12-3 or TRBV12-4 with TRBJ1-6. This CDR3 spans 12 amino acids. The CDR3 is CASSFPNSPLHF.

V gene TRBV4-3 combines with J gene TRBJ1-1. This CDR3 has 13 amino acids. Germline values: CDR1 LGHNA, CDR2 YSLEER. The CDR3 is CASSQDEETEAFF.

The chain recombines TRBV27 with TRBJ2-7; TCRdb outputs TRBD1, but without DNA this stays unchecked. Per germline, CDR1 MNHEY and CDR2 SMNVEV (reference sequence). The CDR3 extends over 15 amino acids. CDR3 protein: CASSLSIQGVYEQYF.

V and J are TRBV6-2 or TRBV6-3 and TRBJ2-7. Germline V lookup: CDR1 MNHEY, CDR2 SVGEGT. The CDR3 has 12 amino acids. CDR3 region: CATGQGSYEQYF.

The V and J genes are TRBV12-3 or TRBV12-4 and TRBJ1-1. CDR3 length: 13 residues. This CDR3 is CASSFRVGTEAFF.

J is TRBJ2-7 and V is TRBV10-3; without DNA, the TCRdb call of TRBD2 cannot be checked. The V gene's germline CDR1 is ENHRY and CDR2 SYGVKD. This CDR3 has 16 residues. CDR3 sequence: CAISEPEAGGPYEQYF.

The chain links TRBV7-9 to TRBJ2-3; the TCRdb call, TRBD1, lacks DNA for checking. This CDR3 contains 14 residues. In germline, CDR1 is SEHNR, CDR2 FQNEAQ (reference sequence). The CDR3 here is CASRPPEPTDTQYF. The full variable domain, rest sourced from reference TRBV7-9 and TRBJ2-3, is DTGVSQNPRHKITKRGQNVTFRCDPISEHNRLYWYRQTLGQGPEFLTYFQNEAQLEKSRLLSDRFSAERPKGSFSTLEIQRTEQGDSAMYLCASRPPEPTDTQYFGPGTRLTVL.

The gene calls are TRBV18 and TRBJ2-7; TCRdb's D call of TRBD1 is untestable without DNA. The germline V gene has CDR1 KGHSH and CDR2 LQKENI. The CDR3 totals 15 residues. The CDR3 loop is CASSPDDRSSYEQYF.

The J gene is TRBJ2-7, the V gene TRBV28; with no DNA, the TCRdb D assignment of TRBD1 cannot be verified. Looked up from germline, CDR1 is MDHEN and CDR2 is SYDVKM. CDR3 length: 14 residues. CDR3: CASRPPGAAYEQYF.

The rearrangement links TRBV27 to TRBJ1-1; the TRBD1 assignment by TCRdb is unverifiable without DNA. The V gene's germline CDR1 is MNHEY and CDR2 SMNVEV (reference sequence). CDR3 length: 15 residues. The CDR3 loop is CASSDLTGGWTEAFF.

This clonotype is medium-sized by frequency. The J gene is TRBJ2-1, the V gene TRBV5-4. This CDR3 is 13 amino acids long. Germline V CDR1 and CDR2: SGHNT, YYREEE (reference sequence). CDR3 residues: CASSLPPYNEQFF.

The chain couples TRBV20-1 to TRBJ2-3; TCRdb selects TRBD1, and the lack of DNA leaves this call unchecked. CDR3 length: 14 amino acids. Germline loops: CDR1 DFQATT, CDR2 SNEGSKA (reference sequence). CDR3 region: CSATGGAWTDTQYF.

This sequence joins TRBV19 and TRBJ2-7; no DNA is available, so the TRBD1 call from TCRdb remains unchecked. This CDR3 has 15 residues. The germline V gene encodes CDR1 LNHDA and CDR2 SQIVND (reference sequence). The CDR3 spells CASSIAQDRVHEQYF.

J is TRBJ2-7 and V is TRBV19; with no DNA, the TCRdb D assignment of TRBD2 cannot be verified. This CDR3 has 12 amino acids. The V gene's germline CDR1 is LNHDA and CDR2 SQIVND (reference sequence). CDR3 amino acids: CATSSSPYEQYF.